The present entry profiles one TCR beta chain with its context. The germline V gene has CDR1 SNHLY and CDR2 FYNNEI. This CDR3 has 16 residues. Unmatched junction bases numbered 8, after V lost 6 bases and J lost 4 bases. The record originates from a study of blood T cell repertoires in COVID-19. Assay used: immunoSEQ multiplex PCR; TCRdb lists only in-frame clones, some missing. The sample has roughly 330,000 clones; approximately 90% are singletons. The chain combines TRBV2 with TRBJ2-1, with 11 bases fitting TRBD2. Sample: peripheral blood. The clonotype originates from a man younger than 40 with COVID-19, enrolled during active disease. Written as DNA, the CDR3 is TGTGCCAGCAGCGGGATAGCGGGGGGGCTGTACAATGAGCAGTTCTTC. It encodes CASSGIAGGLYNEQFF.